This entry lists 7 T cell receptor beta chains sequenced from one sample in a study of T cell responses to AZD1222 COVID-19 vaccine. Sequencing was performed with immunoSEQ multiplex PCR; in TCRdb, only in-frame clones are kept and a portion is missing. The table lists about 150,000 clones, over 75% of them singletons. The source was peripheral blood, collected on day 0 of AZD1222 vaccination. These receptors were taken from an adult in good health.

This sequence joins TRBV7-3 and TRBJ2-6; 9 positions match TRBD1. The germline CDR1 and CDR2 sequences are SGHTA and FQGTGA. V was pared by 4 bases and J by 4 bases, with 11 bases of the junction left unmatched. The CDR3 has 18 amino acids. CDR3 DNA: TGTGCCAGCAGCTCGGGCCGGGACAGGGCTCACGGGGCCAACGTCCTGACTTTC. Translated, it gives CASSSGRDRAHGANVLTF.

The J gene is TRBJ2-7, the V gene TRBV5-1; D uncertain. The CDR3 runs to 13 residues. Deletions cut 1 base from V and 6 bases from J, with 11 bases between. Germline V gene lookup returns CDR1 SGHRS and CDR2 YFSETQ. This CDR3 reads CASSLTWDREQYF. DNA of the CDR3: TGCGCCAGCAGCTTGACGTGGGATCGCGAGCAGTACTTC.

The chain employs TRBV10-3 and TRBJ1-1; TRBD1 aligns across 7 bases. After removal of 11 bases from V and 8 bases from J, the junction contained 8 bases not matched to a gene. Looked up from germline, CDR1 is ENHRY and CDR2 is SYGVKD. The CDR3 covers 11 residues. CDR3 loop: CAPDRAGEAFF. The CDR3 coding sequence is TGTGCCCCCGACAGGGCGGGCGAAGCTTTCTTT.

The chain uses TRBV2 and TRBJ1-5; 9 bases align to TRBD1. The CDR3 contains 17 residues. Germline-derived CDR1 and CDR2 are SNHLY and FYNNEI. With 5 bases clipped from V and 4 bases from J, the junction kept 12 bases outside the gene matches. This chain's CDR3 is CASSPDWDREGNQPQHF. For the CDR3, the DNA is TGTGCCAGCAGTCCCGACTGGGACAGGGAAGGGAATCAGCCCCAGCATTTT.

The J gene is TRBJ2-2, the V gene TRBV11-2; 9 bases fit TRBD1. The germline CDR1 and CDR2 sequences are SGHAT and FQNNGV. The CDR3 is made up of 16 amino acids. V was pared by 5 bases and J by 8 bases, with 12 bases of the junction left unmatched. The CDR3 DNA reads TGTGCCAGCAGCCCCACAGGGGGCGGACTCAAGGGGGAGCTGTTTTTT. It translates to CASSPTGGGLKGELFF.

V gene TRBV7-3 combines with J gene TRBJ1-1; possibly TRBD1 for D (5 bases). Germline assignment: CDR1 SGHTA and CDR2 FQGTGA. This CDR3 comprises 12 residues. V gave up 6 bases and J gave up 4 bases, with 9 bases separating them. The CDR3 region is CASSQGATEAFF. DNA for the CDR3: TGTGCCAGCAGTCAAGGGGCCACTGAAGCTTTCTTT.

This chain uses TRBV10-3 with TRBJ2-3; D possibly uses TRBD1 or TRBD2 (5 bases each). V lost 0 bases and J lost 7, with 8 bases in between. The length of the CDR3 is 13 residues. Germline values: CDR1 ENHRY, CDR2 SYGVKD. In DNA form, the CDR3 reads TGTGCCATCAGTGAGTCGCCGGGACATACGCAGTATTTT. Protein: CAISESPGHTQYF.